These 29 T cell receptor beta chains were all obtained from the same sample, sequenced in a study of shared T cell receptors in the human thymus. TCRdb's table, derived via immunoSEQ multiplex PCR, lists solely in-frame clones and lacks some. The sample lists some 640,000 clones; 87% were seen once. These same data were also listed under a study on human thymus T cells.

The sequencing sample was made of thymocytes. Source of these receptors: a boy in the first two years of life with a congenital heart defect.

The V gene is TRBV2, the J gene TRBJ1-1; 9 bases agree with TRBD1. With 4 bases clipped from V and 1 base from J, the junction kept 10 bases outside the gene matches. The CDR3 is 17 amino acids. Germline V gene lookup returns CDR1 SNHLY and CDR2 FYNNEI. In DNA form, the CDR3 reads TGTGCCAGCAGTGGCCCGGACAGGGGTAAGGGGAACACTGAAGCTTTCTTT. It codes for CASSGPDRGKGNTEAFF.

This chain links TRBV7-9 with TRBJ2-5; possibly TRBD2 for D (5 bases). V was shortened by 1 base and J by 5 bases, with 14 bases between the two germline ends. The germline CDR1 and CDR2 sequences are SEHNR and FQNEAQ (reference sequence). This CDR3 comprises 15 residues. The CDR3 coding sequence is TGTGCCAGCAGCTTAGTGGATGCGGGCGGGGAGACCCAGTACTTC. As protein: CASSLVDAGGETQYF.

The gene calls are TRBV5-4 and TRBJ2-7; 9 nucleotides line up with TRBD1. The CDR3 is 13 amino acids. V shed 9 bases, J shed 5 bases, and the junction held 9 bases outside the gene matches. Germline CDR1 is SGHNT and CDR2 is YYREEE (reference sequence). The CDR3 loop reads CATWDRESDEQYF. CDR3 bases: TGTGCCACGTGGGACAGGGAGTCCGACGAGCAGTACTTC.

The chain joins TRBV12-5 to TRBJ2-2, with D maybe TRBD2 (6 bases). The germline V gene encodes CDR1 LGHNT and CDR2 FRNRAP. V was clipped by 6 bases and J by 0 bases, with 17 bases between them. The CDR3 totals 17 residues. In nucleotides, the CDR3 is TGTGCTAGTGGCATGCTCTCAGGGACTTCGAACACCGGGGAGCTGTTTTTT. Residues: CASGMLSGTSNTGELFF.

The rearrangement uses TRBV28 and TRBJ2-3; TRBD2 agrees at 7 bases. Germline CDR1 reads MDHEN; CDR2 reads SYDVKM. V was pared by 2 bases and J by 6 bases, with 8 bases of the junction left unmatched. CDR3 size: 15 residues. CDR3: CASSLEAGDGDTQYF. The CDR3 DNA is TGTGCCAGCAGTTTAGAGGCGGGGGACGGGGATACGCAGTATTTT.

This clone appeared once. The rearrangement joins TRBV7-9 to TRBJ1-5; D perhaps matches TRBD1 (5 bases). The CDR3 is 14 residues long. Deletions cut 3 bases from V and 11 bases from J, with 17 bases between. From germline, CDR1 is SEHNR and CDR2 FQNEAQ (reference sequence). The CDR3 reads CASSFHPGQQSQHF. The CDR3 nucleotides read TGTGCCAGCAGCTTTCACCCCGGACAACAGTCCCAGCATTTT.

The chain joins TRBV10-1 to TRBJ1-5, with 9 positions matching TRBD1. CDR3 length equals 17 residues. Unmatched junction bases numbered 12, after V lost 3 bases and J lost 6 bases. Germline V gene data show CDR1 as WNHNN and CDR2 as SYGVQD (reference sequence). The CDR3 coding sequence is TGCGCCAGCAGTGACCTACGGGGACAGGGATTTGTTCAGCCCCAGCATTTT. It yields the protein CASSDLRGQGFVQPQHF.

The rearrangement joins TRBV6-1 to TRBJ2-7; unclear D gene. Germline assignment: CDR1 MNHNS and CDR2 SASEGT. There are 15 residues in the CDR3. V was pared by 1 base and J by 1 base, with 11 bases between. The CDR3 reads CASSEDLKESYEQYF. The DNA for the CDR3 is TGTGCCAGCAGTGAAGACTTAAAGGAGTCCTACGAGCAGTACTTC.

In DNA form, the CDR3 reads TGTGCCATCAGAGTTAGGACAGGGGGCGGCTATGGCTACACCTTC. As protein: CAIRVRTGGGYGYTF. V usage is TRBV10-3 and J usage is TRBJ1-2; 11 bases match TRBD1. J was trimmed by 4 bases and V by 6 bases; bases with no gene match: 7. CDR3 length: 15 amino acids. Germline values: CDR1 ENHRY, CDR2 SYGVKD.

This clone was seen just once. The J gene is TRBJ1-3, the V gene TRBV9; D perhaps matches TRBD1 (6 bases). The V gene lost 1 base and the J gene lost 5 bases, with 13 bases spanning the gap. Germline V CDR1 and CDR2: SGDLS, YYNGEE. This CDR3 is built from 15 residues. CDR3 coding DNA: TGTGCCAGCAGCGTAAGGGGGTGCAGCCGAAACACCATATATTTT. Translating it yields CASSVRGCSRNTIYF.

This chain connects TRBV7-2 to TRBJ2-5; tentative D call: TRBD2 (5 bases). The V end was cut by 5 bases, the J end by 1 base, with 17 bases between. The germline V gene encodes CDR1 SGHTA and CDR2 FQGNSA. The CDR3 has 16 residues. In DNA, the CDR3 is TGTGCCAGCAGCCTGGTAGGAGCGGATTTCCAAGAGACCCAGTACTTC. This sequence encodes CASSLVGADFQETQYF. The whole variable domain, remainder taken from reference TRBV7-2 and TRBJ2-5, is GAGVSQSPSNKVTEKGKDVELRCDPISGHTALYWYRQSLGQGLEFLIYFQGNSAPDKSGLPSDRFSAERTGGSVSTLTIQRTQQEDSAVYLCASSLVGADFQETQYFGPGTRLLVL.

The J gene is TRBJ2-1, the V gene TRBV7-2; TRBD1 agrees at 8 bases. Looked up from germline, CDR1 is SGHTA and CDR2 is FQGNSA. The CDR3 sequence is 15 residues long. Losses at the gene ends were 6 bases for V and 0 bases for J; bases not matched to a gene: 4. The CDR3 reads CASRHDRGSYNEQFF. CDR3 coding DNA: TGTGCCAGCAGACACGACAGGGGCTCCTACAATGAGCAGTTCTTC.

This rearrangement joins TRBV9 to TRBJ2-1, with TRBD2 matching over 11 bases. The CDR3 covers 19 residues. V shed 0 bases, J shed 8 bases, and the junction held 16 bases outside the gene matches. The germline V gene encodes CDR1 SGDLS and CDR2 YYNGEE. The CDR3 protein is CASSVERTSGRRGYDEQFF. The CDR3 DNA reads TGTGCCAGCAGCGTAGAGCGGACTAGCGGGCGGCGAGGGTATGATGAGCAGTTCTTC.

This clone was observed a handful of times. The V gene is TRBV18, the J gene TRBJ1-3; TRBD1 might be the D (5 bases). Trimming removed 4 bases at V and 2 bases at J, with 21 bases between. Germline-derived CDR1 and CDR2 are KGHSH and LQKENI. The CDR3 contains 18 residues. The DNA of the CDR3 is TGTGCCAGCTCACTTGCCTCAGGGCAATTTCCCCCTGGAAACACCATATATTTT. Encoded protein: CASSLASGQFPPGNTIYF. The entire variable domain, with the rest obtained from reference TRBV18 and TRBJ1-3, is as follows: NAGVMQNPRHLVRRRGQEARLRCSPMKGHSHVYWYRQLPEEGLKFMVYLQKENIIDESGMPKERFSAEFPKEGPSILRIQQVVRGDSAAYFCASSLASGQFPPGNTIYFGEGSWLTVV.

The gene calls are TRBV28 and TRBJ1-1; D is unclear. Trimming took 5 bases from V and 1 from J, leaving 8 bases between them. Per the germline V gene, CDR1 is MDHEN and CDR2 is SYDVKM. The CDR3 is 13 residues long. The CDR3 region has the DNA TGTGCCAGCAGTACCCCAGAGAACACTGAAGCTTTCTTT. It codes for CASSTPENTEAFF.

The chain joins TRBV4-3 to TRBJ1-5; TRBD1 might be the D (6 bases). The germline V and J ends were trimmed by 0 bases and 4 bases, with 19 bases remaining between them. The CDR3 consists of 18 residues. Germline loops: CDR1 LGHNA, CDR2 YSLEER. Here the CDR3 DNA reads TGCGCCAGCAGCCAAGATCTTAATGGGGGGGCTAGGAATCAGCCCCAGCATTTT. It encodes CASSQDLNGGARNQPQHF.

This clone came up a few times. The V and J genes are TRBV6-5 and TRBJ1-6; D unclear. Germline loops: CDR1 MNHEY, CDR2 SVGAGI. This CDR3 is 15 amino acids long. Trimming removed 3 bases at V and 7 bases at J, with 13 bases between. The CDR3 sequence: CASSYVASGNSPLHF. DNA of the CDR3: TGTGCCAGCAGTTATGTTGCCTCGGGGAATTCACCCCTCCACTTT.

The chain links TRBV6-6 to TRBJ1-6, with 9 positions matching TRBD1. The V segment lost 5 bases and the J segment 6 bases; nucleotides outside the gene matches: 5. The germline V gene encodes CDR1 MNHNY and CDR2 SVGAGI (reference sequence). CDR3 length: 15 residues. The CDR3: CASSRRDRANSPLHF. CDR3 nucleotide sequence: TGTGCCAGCAGTCGCCGGGACAGGGCTAATTCACCCCTCCACTTT.

The gene calls are TRBV11-2 and TRBJ2-1; 10 bases match TRBD2. The CDR3 length is 15 residues. The junction had 4 bases not matched to a gene; V was cut back by 6 bases and J by 2 bases. Per the germline V gene, CDR1 is SGHAT and CDR2 is FQNNGV. DNA of the CDR3: TGTGCCAGCAGTCGGACTAGCGGACCCTACAATGAGCAGTTCTTC. Translating it yields CASSRTSGPYNEQFF. Supplemented by reference TRBV11-2 and TRBJ2-1, the full variable domain reads EAGVAQSPRYKIIEKRQSVAFWCNPISGHATLYWYQQILGQGPKLLIQFQNNGVVDDSQLPKDRFSAERLKGVDSTLKIQPAKLEDSAVYLCASSRTSGPYNEQFFGPGTRLTVL.

This chain uses TRBV7-2 with TRBJ2-3; D is perhaps TRBD2 (5 bases). Trimming took 6 bases from V and 1 from J, leaving 8 bases between them. This CDR3 region has 13 residues. The V gene's germline CDR1 is SGHTA and CDR2 FQGNSA. This chain's CDR3 is CASRYSGTDTQYF. The CDR3 DNA reads TGTGCCAGCAGATATAGCGGCACAGATACGCAGTATTTT.

The V call is TRBV5-4, the J call TRBJ2-5; possibly TRBD1 for D (6 bases). The J call may be mistaken, given a closer DNA end match to TRBJ2-7. The germline CDR1 and CDR2 sequences are SGHNT and YYREEE (reference sequence). The CDR3 runs 14 residues. DNA of the CDR3: TGTGCCAGCAGCCTAGGACAGAGCTCCTACGAGCAGTACTTC. Its protein product is CASSLGQSSYEQYF.

The CDR3 loop reads CASTYPPSWTGGNYGYTF. CDR3 bases: TGTGCCAGTACTTACCCCCCTTCTTGGACAGGGGGGAACTATGGCTACACCTTC. V usage is TRBV19 and J usage is TRBJ1-2, with 10 bases matching TRBD1. This CDR3 has 18 residues. J was trimmed by 2 bases and V by 7 bases; bases with no gene match: 16. The germline gives CDR1 LNHDA, CDR2 SQIVND (reference sequence).

The chain combines TRBV5-1 with TRBJ2-3, with 9 nucleotides matching TRBD1. V lost 1 base to trimming and J lost 4 bases; unmatched junction nucleotides: 4. CDR3 size: 15 residues. Germline CDR1 and CDR2: SGHRS and YFSETQ. The CDR3 loop is CASSLRDRVADTQYF. In nucleotides, the CDR3 is TGCGCCAGCAGCTTGCGGGACAGGGTGGCAGATACGCAGTATTTT. The variable domain in full, with the rest retrieved from reference TRBV5-1 and TRBJ2-3, is KAGVTQTPRYLIKTRGQQVTLSCSPISGHRSVSWYQQTPGQGLQFLFEYFSETQRNKGNFPGRFSGRQFSNSRSEMNVSTLELGDSALYLCASSLRDRVADTQYFGPGTRLTVL.

This chain links TRBV14 with TRBJ2-7; 8 bases agree with TRBD1. The junction had 4 bases not matched to a gene; V was cut back by 4 bases and J by 2 bases. This CDR3 has 14 residues. Germline V gives CDR1 SGHDN, CDR2 FVKESK. CDR3 in DNA: TGTGCCAGCAGCCCCGACAGGGGCCCCTACGAGCAGTACTTC. The encoded protein is CASSPDRGPYEQYF.

The rearrangement links TRBV19 to TRBJ1-2; D remains ambiguous. This CDR3 region has 12 residues. Trimming pared 6 bases from V and 5 bases from J, leaving 10 bases between. Germline assignment: CDR1 LNHDA and CDR2 SQIVND (reference sequence). The CDR3 DNA is TGTGCCAGTAGCGAAGCACCGTATGGCTACACCTTC. It encodes CASSEAPYGYTF.

This chain uses TRBV5-1 with TRBJ1-2; 8 bases fit TRBD1. The CDR3 has 18 amino acids. Germline-derived CDR1 and CDR2 are SGHRS and YFSETQ. Germline trimming cut 7 bases from V and 4 bases from J; bases unmatched to any gene: 21. The CDR3 here is CASCSETQGALDIYGYTF. DNA for the CDR3: TGCGCCAGCTGTTCCGAAACTCAGGGGGCTCTTGATATCTATGGCTACACCTTC.

A note on this clone: At one of its ends the junction is not consistent with the germline gene, which may arise from a read error. The gene calls are TRBV7-7 and TRBJ2-1; 8 bases line up with TRBD1. Germline CDR1 and CDR2: SSHAT and FNYEAQ (reference sequence). The CDR3 has 14 residues. The CDR3 region has the DNA TGTGCTAGCAGCACAACTCAGGGGGCGGATGAGCAGTTCTTC. Its translation is CASSTTQGADEQFF.

This chain links TRBV18 with TRBJ1-4, with 9 bases that match TRBD1. The CDR3 has 15 amino acids. In germline, CDR1 is KGHSH, CDR2 LQKENI. The V gene end was trimmed by 3 bases and the J gene end by 6 bases; junction bases not matched to a gene: 5. The CDR3: CASSPPGDRDEKLFF. The CDR3 nucleotides are TGTGCCAGCTCACCGCCAGGGGACAGGGATGAAAAACTGTTTTTT.

The V call is TRBV6-6, the J call TRBJ1-3; TRBD1 agrees at 11 bases. After removal of 4 bases from V and 8 bases from J, the junction contained 10 bases not matched to a gene. The CDR3 contains 16 residues. Germline CDR1 MNHNY, CDR2 SVGAGI (reference sequence). CDR3 in amino acids: CASSSDRGQTGYTIYF. The CDR3 coding sequence is TGTGCCAGCAGTTCGGACAGGGGGCAAACCGGTTACACCATATATTTT.